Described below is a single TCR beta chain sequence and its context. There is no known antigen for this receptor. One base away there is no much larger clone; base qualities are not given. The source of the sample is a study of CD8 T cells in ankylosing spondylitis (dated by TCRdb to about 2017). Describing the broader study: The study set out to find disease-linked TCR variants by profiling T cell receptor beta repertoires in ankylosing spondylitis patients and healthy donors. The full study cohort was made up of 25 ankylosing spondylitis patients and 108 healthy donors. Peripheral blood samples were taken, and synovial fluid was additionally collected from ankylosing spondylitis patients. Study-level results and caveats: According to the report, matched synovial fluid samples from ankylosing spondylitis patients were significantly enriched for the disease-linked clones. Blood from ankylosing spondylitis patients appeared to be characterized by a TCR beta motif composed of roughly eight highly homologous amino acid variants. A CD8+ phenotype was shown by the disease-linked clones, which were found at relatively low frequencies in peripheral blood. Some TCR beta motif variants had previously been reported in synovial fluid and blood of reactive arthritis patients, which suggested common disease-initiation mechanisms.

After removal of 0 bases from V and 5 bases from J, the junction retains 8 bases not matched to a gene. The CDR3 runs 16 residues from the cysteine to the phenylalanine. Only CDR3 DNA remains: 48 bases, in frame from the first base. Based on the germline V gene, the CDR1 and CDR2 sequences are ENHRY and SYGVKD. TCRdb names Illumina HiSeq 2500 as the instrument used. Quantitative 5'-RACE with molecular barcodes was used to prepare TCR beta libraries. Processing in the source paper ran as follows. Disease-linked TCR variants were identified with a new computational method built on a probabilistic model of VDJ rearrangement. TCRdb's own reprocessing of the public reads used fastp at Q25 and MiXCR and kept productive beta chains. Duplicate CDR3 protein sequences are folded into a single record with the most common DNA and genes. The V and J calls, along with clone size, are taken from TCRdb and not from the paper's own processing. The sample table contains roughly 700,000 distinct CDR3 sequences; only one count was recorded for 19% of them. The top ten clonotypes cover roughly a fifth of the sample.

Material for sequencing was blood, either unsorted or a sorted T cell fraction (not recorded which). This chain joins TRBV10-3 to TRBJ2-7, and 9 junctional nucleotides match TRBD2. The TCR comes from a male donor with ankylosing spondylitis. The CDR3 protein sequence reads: CAISESGASGAHEQYF. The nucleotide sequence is TGTGCCATCAGTGAGTCTGGGGCTAGCGGGGCGCACGAGCAGTACTTC.